Below, 22 T cell receptor beta chains from the same sample are listed, as sequenced in a study of blood T cell repertoires in COVID-19. Profiling relied on immunoSEQ multiplex PCR, and the TCRdb table lists in-frame clones only, not all of them. Among some 300,000 clones listed, about 87% were seen once. The sequenced sample consisted of peripheral blood. These receptors were collected from a man in his 70s with acute or convalescent COVID-19.

The genes are TRBV7-9 and TRBJ1-4; D is uncertain. V shed 3 bases and J shed 4 bases, with 9 bases lying between them. CDR3 size: 14 residues. Germline loops: CDR1 SEHNR, CDR2 FQNEAQ (reference sequence). The CDR3: CASSLSVSNEKLFF. The CDR3 nucleotides are TGTGCCAGCAGCTTGTCTGTGAGTAATGAAAAACTGTTTTTT.

The rearrangement joins TRBV28 to TRBJ2-3, with 7 bases fitting TRBD2. This CDR3 is 13 amino acids long. With V trimmed by 8 bases and J by 8 bases, 10 bases remained unmatched. Germline values: CDR1 MDHEN, CDR2 SYDVKM. The CDR3 DNA sequence: TGTGCCAGCCGTTGGGGGGGGGTTGGTACGCAGTATTTT. Its translation is CASRWGGVGTQYF.

The chain has TRBV2 and TRBJ1-1; 11 bases align to TRBD1. Germline CDR1 is SNHLY and CDR2 is FYNNEI. V trimming: 6 bases; J trimming: 0 bases; junction bases outside the gene matches: 3. The CDR3 extends over 15 amino acids. CDR3 amino acids: CASSRDRGVNTEAFF. The CDR3 nucleotides read TGTGCCAGCAGCCGGGACAGGGGGGTGAACACTGAAGCTTTCTTT.

This clone showed up just a few times. The rearrangement links TRBV19 to TRBJ1-2; 10 nucleotides match TRBD1. The CDR3 sequence is 15 residues long. CDR1 and CDR2 (germline): LNHDA, SQIVND (reference sequence). Trimming cost V 6 bases and J 4 bases; bases outside gene matches: 8. The CDR3 nucleotides read TGTGCCAGTAGCAATCACCGGGACAGGGGCTATGGCTACACCTTC. Amino acids: CASSNHRDRGYGYTF.

The chain links TRBV24-1 to TRBJ2-5, with 8 bases identical to TRBD2. The CDR3 covers 16 residues. Losses at the gene ends were 2 bases for V and 4 bases for J; bases not matched to a gene: 8. Germline lookup yields CDR1 KGHDR and CDR2 SFDVKD. The CDR3 nucleotides are TGTGCCACCAGTGATTCTATAGCGGGAATTCGAGAGACCCAGTACTTC. The encoded protein is CATSDSIAGIRETQYF.

The CDR3 DNA sequence: TGCGCCAGCATATCGCCTAGCGACACAGATACGCAGTATTTT. Encoded protein: CASISPSDTDTQYF. The rearrangement uses TRBV10-1 and TRBJ2-3; tentative D call: TRBD2 (6 bases). Looked up from germline, CDR1 is WNHNN and CDR2 is SYGVQD (reference sequence). V lost 7 bases, J lost 2 bases, and 13 bases lay in between. The CDR3 is 14 residues long.

This sequence joins TRBV5-4 and TRBJ2-5, with TRBD1 matching 7 bases. With V trimmed by 4 bases and J by 0 bases, 3 bases remained unmatched. This CDR3 comprises 14 residues. The germline gives CDR1 SGHNT, CDR2 YYREEE (reference sequence). The CDR3 nucleotides are TGTGCCAGCAGCGCAGGGACAGACCAAGAGACCCAGTACTTC. Protein product: CASSAGTDQETQYF. The entire variable domain, with the rest obtained from reference TRBV5-4 and TRBJ2-5, is as follows: ETGVTQSPTHLIKTRGQQVTLRCSSQSGHNTVSWYQQALGQGPQFIFQYYREEENGRGNFPPRFSGLQFPNYSSELNVNALELDDSALYLCASSAGTDQETQYFGPGTRLLVL.

The chain employs TRBV6-5 and TRBJ1-4; 7 bases agree with TRBD1. J was trimmed by 8 bases and V by 4 bases; bases with no gene match: 7. This CDR3 has 14 amino acids. The germline CDR1 and CDR2 sequences are MNHEY and SVGAGI. CDR3 loop: CASSLDRAGEKLFF. In nucleotides, the CDR3 is TGTGCCAGCAGTTTAGACAGGGCTGGCGAAAAACTGTTTTTT.

V is TRBV6-2 or TRBV6-3 and J is TRBJ1-2; no definite D call. The V gene's germline CDR1 is MNHEY and CDR2 SVGEGT. The CDR3 runs 14 residues. Trimming took 0 bases from V and 0 from J, leaving 5 bases between them. The CDR3, as DNA: TGTGCCAGCAGTTACTCCCCAGCTAACTATGGCTACACCTTC. This encodes CASSYSPANYGYTF.

The genes are TRBV7-2 and TRBJ2-2; tentatively, D is TRBD2 (6 bases). CDR3 size: 16 residues. V dropped 1 base and J dropped 0 bases, with 9 bases sitting between them. Germline V gives CDR1 SGHTA, CDR2 FQGNSA. The CDR3 loop is CASSLVAGSNTGELFF. The CDR3 DNA reads TGTGCCAGCAGCTTAGTGGCGGGATCGAACACCGGGGAGCTGTTTTTT.

V gene TRBV7-2 combines with J gene TRBJ2-5; D is unclear. V lost 1 base and J lost 5, with 8 bases in between. Germline CDR1 reads SGHTA; CDR2 reads FQGNSA. The CDR3 has 13 residues. CDR3 protein: CASSLGAVETQYF. The CDR3 region has the DNA TGTGCCAGCAGCTTAGGAGCCGTGGAGACCCAGTACTTC.

V gene TRBV7-2 combines with J gene TRBJ1-2, with 7 bases matching TRBD1. CDR3 length: 13 amino acids. The germline V gene has CDR1 SGHTA and CDR2 FQGNSA. J lost 4 bases, V lost 5 bases, and 4 bases had no gene match. The CDR3 is CASSRDSSYGYTF. CDR3 nucleotide sequence: TGTGCCAGCAGCAGGGACAGCTCCTATGGCTACACCTTC.

The chain recombines TRBV7-2 with TRBJ1-6, with D possibly TRBD1 on 6 matching bases. Germline V gene lookup returns CDR1 SGHTA and CDR2 FQGNSA. Trimming took off 1 base at V and 14 bases at J, with 12 bases between the two ends. CDR3 length: 13 residues. In DNA, the CDR3 is TGTGCCAGCAGCTTAGGGGGGCCCGCCACCCTCCACTTT. Its translation is CASSLGGPATLHF.

A single count supports this clone. The DNA for the CDR3 is TGTGCCAGCAGTTTGGGACTATGGACCGGGGAGCTGTTTTTT. Its protein is CASSLGLWTGELFF. The rearrangement links TRBV27 to TRBJ2-2, with 7 bases that match TRBD2. V trimming: 3 bases; J trimming: 5 bases; junction bases outside the gene matches: 3. From germline, CDR1 is MNHEY and CDR2 SMNVEV (reference sequence). The length of the CDR3 is 14 residues.

The rearrangement joins TRBV11-2 to TRBJ1-6; perhaps TRBD1 as D (6 bases). V lost 5 bases to trimming and J lost 9 bases, with 11 bases between them. The CDR3 has 13 residues. CDR1 is SGHAT and CDR2 is FQNNGV in the germline V gene. For the CDR3, the DNA is TGTGCCAGCAGCCCGTACAGGGTTTCACCCCTCCACTTT. Its translation: CASSPYRVSPLHF.

This chain links TRBV5-6 with TRBJ1-2; TRBD1 aligns across 7 bases. The CDR3 has 15 residues. Germline CDR1 reads SGHDT; CDR2 reads YYEEEE. V lost 2 bases and J lost 1; bases outside the gene matches: 5. The DNA for the CDR3 is TGTGCCAGCAGCTTTTGGGACAGAAATAACTATGGCTACACCTTC. Its protein product is CASSFWDRNNYGYTF.

The V and J genes are TRBV29-1 and TRBJ2-5, with a possible D match to TRBD1 (6 bases). In germline, CDR1 is SQVTM, CDR2 ANQGSEA. The CDR3 length is 12 residues. The CDR3 DNA reads TGCACCGCAGAAACAGGGAAGGAGACCCAGTACTTC. Amino acids: CTAETGKETQYF.

The genes are TRBV6-2 or TRBV6-3 and TRBJ2-1, with D perhaps TRBD2 (6 bases). Trimming stripped 2 bases from V and 10 bases from J, with 12 bases between. CDR1 is MNHEY and CDR2 is SVGEGT in the germline V gene. The CDR3 runs 13 residues. CDR3: CASSYERETEQFF. CDR3 DNA sequence: TGTGCCAGCAGTTACGAACGGGAGACCGAGCAGTTCTTC.

The CDR3, as DNA: TGTGCCAGCAGCTTAGTGGGTCAGGGGAGCGAGACCCAGTACTTC. This encodes CASSLVGQGSETQYF. The chain uses TRBV11-1 and TRBJ2-5, with D maybe TRBD1 (6 bases). There are 15 residues in the CDR3. CDR1 and CDR2 (germline): SGHAT, FQDESV (reference sequence). V was shortened by 1 base and J by 5 bases, with 14 bases between the two germline ends.

The chain combines TRBV5-6 with TRBJ1-4; D is perhaps TRBD1 (6 bases). Germline V gene lookup returns CDR1 SGHDT and CDR2 YYEEEE. Trimming pared 2 bases from V and 3 bases from J, leaving 8 bases between. CDR3 size: 14 residues. CDR3 loop: CASSFYRANEKLFF. The CDR3 coding sequence is TGTGCCAGCAGCTTTTACAGGGCTAATGAAAAACTGTTTTTT.

This clone was counted between two and nine times. The rearrangement links TRBV6-2 or TRBV6-3 to TRBJ2-1; possibly TRBD1 or TRBD2 for D (5 bases each). Germline values: CDR1 MNHEY, CDR2 SVGEGT. V was pared by 6 bases and J by 10 bases, with 13 bases between. The CDR3 covers 12 residues. The CDR3 DNA follows: TGTGCCAGCAGCCCGGGGCCAGCGGAGCAGTTCTTC. It yields the protein CASSPGPAEQFF.

The V and J genes are TRBV2 and TRBJ1-1; 7 bases line up with TRBD1. With 5 bases clipped from V and 4 bases from J, the junction kept 4 bases outside the gene matches. The CDR3 has 13 amino acids. Germline CDR1 SNHLY, CDR2 FYNNEI. CDR3: CASSRQGSTEAFF. The CDR3 coding sequence is TGTGCCAGCAGTAGACAGGGCTCCACTGAAGCTTTCTTT.